Listed here is a single T cell receptor beta chain. No antigen is known for it. The PCR contained 60 Vbeta and 13 Jbeta primers. The protocol was immunoSEQ multiplex PCR, while the TCRdb copy is restricted to in-frame clones and leaves out a portion. The sample includes about 160,000 clones, about three quarters of them seen just once. This record comes from a study of cytomegalovirus exposure and HLA in healthy donors. Study-level findings and limits: Productive rates of about 87% or about 30% were seen for most TCR beta V segments in an earlier analysis.

The V end lost 2 bases, the J end lost 4 bases, and 15 bases lay between the germline ends. Germline CDR1 and CDR2: MNHNS and SASEGT. The CDR3 consists of 15 residues. Input material: PBMCs. V gene TRBV6-1 combines with J gene TRBJ2-7, with a weak D call TRBD2 (6 bases). The receptor was derived from a female donor in good health and CMV-seronegative. The CDR3 nucleotides are TGTGCCAGCAGTGAAATCATCGGCGGGGTATACGAGCAGTACTTC. This translates into CASSEIIGGVYEQYF.